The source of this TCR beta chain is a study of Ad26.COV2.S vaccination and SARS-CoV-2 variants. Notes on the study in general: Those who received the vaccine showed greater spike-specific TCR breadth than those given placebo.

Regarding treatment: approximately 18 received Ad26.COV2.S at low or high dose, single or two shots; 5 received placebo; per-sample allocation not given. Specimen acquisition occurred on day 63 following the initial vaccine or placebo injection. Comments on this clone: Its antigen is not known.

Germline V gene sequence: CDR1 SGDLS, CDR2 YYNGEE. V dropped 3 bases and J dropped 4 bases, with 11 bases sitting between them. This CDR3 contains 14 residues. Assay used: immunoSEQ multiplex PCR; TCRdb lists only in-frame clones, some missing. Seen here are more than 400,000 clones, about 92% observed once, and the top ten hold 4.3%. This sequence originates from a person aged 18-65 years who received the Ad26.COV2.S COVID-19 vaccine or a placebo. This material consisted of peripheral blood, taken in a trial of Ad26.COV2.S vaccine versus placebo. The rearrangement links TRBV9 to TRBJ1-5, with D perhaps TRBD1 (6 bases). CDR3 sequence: CASSGGQTNQPQHF. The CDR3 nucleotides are TGTGCCAGCAGCGGAGGACAGACTAATCAGCCCCAGCATTTT.